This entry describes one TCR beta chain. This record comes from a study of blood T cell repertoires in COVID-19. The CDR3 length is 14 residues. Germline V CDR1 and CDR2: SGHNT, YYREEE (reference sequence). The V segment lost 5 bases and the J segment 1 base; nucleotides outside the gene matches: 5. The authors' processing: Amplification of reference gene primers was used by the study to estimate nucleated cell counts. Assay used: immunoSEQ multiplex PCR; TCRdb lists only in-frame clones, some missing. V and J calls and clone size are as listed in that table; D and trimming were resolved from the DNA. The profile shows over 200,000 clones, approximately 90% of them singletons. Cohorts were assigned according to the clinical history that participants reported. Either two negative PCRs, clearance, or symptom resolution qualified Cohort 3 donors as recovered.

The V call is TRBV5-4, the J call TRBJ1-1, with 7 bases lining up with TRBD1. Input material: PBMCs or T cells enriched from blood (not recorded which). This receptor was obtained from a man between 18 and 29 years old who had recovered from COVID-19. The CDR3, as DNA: TGTGCCAGCAGACCGGACAGGAGGAACACTGAAGCTTTCTTT. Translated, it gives CASRPDRRNTEAFF.